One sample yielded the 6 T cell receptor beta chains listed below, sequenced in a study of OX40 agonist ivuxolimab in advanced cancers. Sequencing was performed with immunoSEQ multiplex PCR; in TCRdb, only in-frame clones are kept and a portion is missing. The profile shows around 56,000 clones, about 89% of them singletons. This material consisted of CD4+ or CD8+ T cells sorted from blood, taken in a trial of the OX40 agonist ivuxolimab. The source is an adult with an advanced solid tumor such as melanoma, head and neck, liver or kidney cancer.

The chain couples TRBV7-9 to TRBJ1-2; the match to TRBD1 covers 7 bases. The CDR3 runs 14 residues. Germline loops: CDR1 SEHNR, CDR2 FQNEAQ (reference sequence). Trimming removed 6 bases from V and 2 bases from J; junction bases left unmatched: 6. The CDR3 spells CASSSDRENYGYTF. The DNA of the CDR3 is TGTGCCAGCAGTTCCGACAGGGAAAACTATGGCTACACCTTC.

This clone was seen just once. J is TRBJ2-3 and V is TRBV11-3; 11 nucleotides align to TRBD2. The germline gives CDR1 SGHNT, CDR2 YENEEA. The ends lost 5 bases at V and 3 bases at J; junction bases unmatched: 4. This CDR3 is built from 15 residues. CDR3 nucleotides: TGTGCCAGCAGCACTAGCGGGAGCAGGACAGATACGCAGTATTTT. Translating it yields CASSTSGSRTDTQYF.

The CDR3 region is CASSQDGSGNTIYF. The DNA for the CDR3 is TGCGCCAGCAGCCAAGACGGATCTGGAAACACCATATATTTT. V is TRBV5-1 and J is TRBJ1-3; the D is unclear. Germline V gene lookup returns CDR1 SGHRS and CDR2 YFSETQ. This CDR3 contains 14 residues. Between the trimmed V and J ends, which lost 4 bases and 1 base, there was a span of 9 bases. The full variable domain, with the rest looked up from reference TRBV5-1 and TRBJ1-3, is KAGVTQTPRYLIKTRGQQVTLSCSPISGHRSVSWYQQTPGQGLQFLFEYFSETQRNKGNFPGRFSGRQFSNSRSEMNVSTLELGDSALYLCASSQDGSGNTIYFGEGSWLTVV.

CDR3 region: CASKAPRVYEKLFF. CDR3 nucleotides: TGTGCCAGCAAGGCTCCCCGGGTCTATGAAAAACTGTTTTTT. The V and J genes are TRBV6-1 and TRBJ1-4; D not resolved. The V end lost 7 bases, the J end lost 6 bases, and 15 bases lay between the germline ends. The germline V gene encodes CDR1 MNHNS and CDR2 SASEGT. The CDR3 contains 14 residues.

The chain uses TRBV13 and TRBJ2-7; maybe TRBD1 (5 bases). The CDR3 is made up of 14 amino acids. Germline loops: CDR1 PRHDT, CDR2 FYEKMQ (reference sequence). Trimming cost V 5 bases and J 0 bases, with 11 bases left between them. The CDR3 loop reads CASSQLQVSYEQYF. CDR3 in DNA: TGTGCCAGCAGCCAACTACAGGTCTCCTACGAGCAGTACTTC.

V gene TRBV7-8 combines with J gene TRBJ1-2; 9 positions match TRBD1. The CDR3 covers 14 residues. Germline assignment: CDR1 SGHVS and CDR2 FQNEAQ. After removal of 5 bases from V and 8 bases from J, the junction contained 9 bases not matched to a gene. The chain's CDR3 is CASSAGTGSGGYTF. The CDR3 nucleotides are TGTGCCAGCAGCGCCGGGACAGGGAGCGGAGGCTACACCTTC.